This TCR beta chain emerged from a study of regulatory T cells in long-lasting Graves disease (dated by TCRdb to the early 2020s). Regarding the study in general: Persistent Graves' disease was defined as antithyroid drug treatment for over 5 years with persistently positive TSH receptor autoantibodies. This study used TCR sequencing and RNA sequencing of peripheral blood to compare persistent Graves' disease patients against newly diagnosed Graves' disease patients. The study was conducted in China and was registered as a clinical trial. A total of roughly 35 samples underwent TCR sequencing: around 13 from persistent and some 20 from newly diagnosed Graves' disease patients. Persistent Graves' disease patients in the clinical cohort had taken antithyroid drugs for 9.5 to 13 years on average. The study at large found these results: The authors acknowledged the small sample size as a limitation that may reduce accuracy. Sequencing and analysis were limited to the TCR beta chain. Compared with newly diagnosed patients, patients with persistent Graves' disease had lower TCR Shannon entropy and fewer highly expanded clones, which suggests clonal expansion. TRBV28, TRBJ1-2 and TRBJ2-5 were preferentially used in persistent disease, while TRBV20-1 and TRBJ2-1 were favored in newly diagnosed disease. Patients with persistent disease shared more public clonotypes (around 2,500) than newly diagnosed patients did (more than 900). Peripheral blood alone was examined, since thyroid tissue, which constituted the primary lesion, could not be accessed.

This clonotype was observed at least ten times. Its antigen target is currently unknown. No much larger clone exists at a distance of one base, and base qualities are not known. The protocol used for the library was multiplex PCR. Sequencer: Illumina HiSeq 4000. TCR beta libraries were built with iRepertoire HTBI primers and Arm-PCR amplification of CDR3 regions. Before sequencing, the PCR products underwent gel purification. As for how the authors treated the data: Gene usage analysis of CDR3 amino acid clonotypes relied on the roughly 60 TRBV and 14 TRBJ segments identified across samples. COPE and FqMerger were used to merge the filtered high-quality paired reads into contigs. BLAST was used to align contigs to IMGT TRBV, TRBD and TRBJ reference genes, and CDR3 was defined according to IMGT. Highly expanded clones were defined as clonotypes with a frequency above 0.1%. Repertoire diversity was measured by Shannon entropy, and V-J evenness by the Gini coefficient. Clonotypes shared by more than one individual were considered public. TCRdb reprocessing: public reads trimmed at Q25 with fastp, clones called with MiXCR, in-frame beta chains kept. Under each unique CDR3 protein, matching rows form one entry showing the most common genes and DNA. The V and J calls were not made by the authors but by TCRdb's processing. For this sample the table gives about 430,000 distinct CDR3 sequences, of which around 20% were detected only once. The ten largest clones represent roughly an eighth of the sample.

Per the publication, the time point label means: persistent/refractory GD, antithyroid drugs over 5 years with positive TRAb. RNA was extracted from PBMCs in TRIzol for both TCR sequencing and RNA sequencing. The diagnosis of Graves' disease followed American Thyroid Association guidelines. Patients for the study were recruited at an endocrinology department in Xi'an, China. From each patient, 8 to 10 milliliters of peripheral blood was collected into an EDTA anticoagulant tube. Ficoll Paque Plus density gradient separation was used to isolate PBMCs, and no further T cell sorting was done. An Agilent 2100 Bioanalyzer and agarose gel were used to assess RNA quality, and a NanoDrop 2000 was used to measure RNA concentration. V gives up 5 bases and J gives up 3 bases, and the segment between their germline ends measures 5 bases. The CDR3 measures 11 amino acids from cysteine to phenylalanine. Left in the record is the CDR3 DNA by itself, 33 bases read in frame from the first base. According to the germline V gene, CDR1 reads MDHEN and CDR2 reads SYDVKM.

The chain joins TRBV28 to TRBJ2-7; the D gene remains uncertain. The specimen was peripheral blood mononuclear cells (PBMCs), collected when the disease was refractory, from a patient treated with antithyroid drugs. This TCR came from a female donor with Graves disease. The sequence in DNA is TGTGCCAGCAGTCCGTACTACGAGCAGTACTTC. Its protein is CASSPYYEQYF.